Following are 8 T cell receptor beta chains from one sample sequenced in a study. One entry per CDR3 protein results from TCRdb running MiXCR on the RT-PCR reads. The table shows hundreds of thousands of distinct CDR3 sequences, with 11% to 15% occurring only once. The material sequenced was memory CD4+ T cells from blood. The source of these receptors is a female donor in good health, serving as a healthy control.

This clonotype has at least ten counts. The chain links TRBV5-5 to TRBJ2-7; 7 bases match TRBD2. CDR1 is SGHKS, CDR2 YYEKEE, per germline (reference sequence). This CDR3 is built from 15 residues. Trimming cost V 4 bases and J 3 bases; bases outside gene matches: 10. CDR3 protein: CASSPTAGEGYEQYF. As DNA, the CDR3 is TGTGCCAGCAGCCCCACGGCGGGAGAGGGCTACGAGCAGTACTTC.

This clonotype was seen more than once but under ten times. This rearrangement joins TRBV4-3 to TRBJ1-1; the D is unclear. Trimming shortened V by 1 base and J by 4 bases, and 19 bases separated the two germline ends. The CDR3 is 17 residues long. CDR1 is LGHNA, CDR2 YSLEER, per germline. The DNA of the CDR3 is TGCGCCAGCAGCCAAGGGATCACCGGTTGGGGTACCACTGAAGCTTTCTTT. Protein product: CASSQGITGWGTTEAFF.

The J gene is TRBJ2-2, the V gene TRBV5-8; possibly TRBD1 for D (6 bases). The ends were cut back, 4 bases at V and 4 bases at J, with 17 bases in the middle. Germline V gene lookup returns CDR1 SGHTS and CDR2 YDEGEE. This CDR3 is built from 16 residues. In DNA form, the CDR3 reads TGTGCCAGCAGCCCCGCGACAGGAAGGGGCACCGGGGAGCTGTTTTTT. This translates into CASSPATGRGTGELFF.

Concerning this clonotype itself: An end of the junction differs from the germline gene, which may be a read error. V usage is TRBV5-1 and J usage is TRBJ2-1, with 9 bases identical to TRBD2. CDR3 length equals 14 residues. Germline V gene data show CDR1 as SGHRS and CDR2 as YFSETQ. CDR3 amino acids: CASSISGSGNEQFF. In nucleotides, the CDR3 is TGTGCCAGCAGCATTAGCGGGAGTGGAAATGAGCAGTTCTTC.

The V and J genes are TRBV9 and TRBJ2-1, with 7 bases lining up with TRBD2. J gave up 4 bases and V 6 bases, and 10 bases lay outside the gene matches. The CDR3 loop spans 15 amino acids. CDR1 and CDR2 from the germline V gene are SGDLS and YYNGEE. The DNA of the CDR3 is TGTGCCAGCACCACGGGGACTAACCTTTACAATGAGCAGTTCTTC. It translates to CASTTGTNLYNEQFF.

V is TRBV27 and J is TRBJ1-2; D gene ambiguous. Germline V gene sequence: CDR1 MNHEY, CDR2 SMNVEV (reference sequence). The CDR3 runs to 17 residues. V was pared by 6 bases and J by 6 bases, with 26 bases between. CDR3 sequence reads: CASRPAGPLPDRHGYTF. As DNA, the CDR3 is TGTGCCAGCAGGCCTGCCGGGCCTCTTCCCGATCGGCATGGCTACACCTTC.

This clonotype has ten or more counts. The chain carries TRBV10-3 and TRBJ1-1; D might be TRBD1 (5 bases). Between the trimmed V and J ends, which lost 4 bases and 5 bases, there was a span of 14 bases. The CDR3 loop spans 14 amino acids. Germline-derived CDR1 and CDR2 are ENHRY and SYGVKD. The CDR3 region is CAISGSGGGTEAFF. CDR3 DNA: TGTGCCATCAGTGGATCCGGGGGAGGAACTGAAGCTTTCTTT.

The sample holds a few counts of this clonotype. The chain carries TRBV20-1 and TRBJ2-1; D is possibly TRBD2 (5 bases). The CDR3 extends over 12 amino acids. The germline gives CDR1 DFQATT, CDR2 SNEGSKA (reference sequence). V gave up 5 bases and J gave up 10 bases, with 15 bases separating them. CDR3 loop: CSARGLVSEQFF. CDR3 DNA: TGCAGTGCTCGAGGGCTAGTTAGCGAGCAGTTCTTC.